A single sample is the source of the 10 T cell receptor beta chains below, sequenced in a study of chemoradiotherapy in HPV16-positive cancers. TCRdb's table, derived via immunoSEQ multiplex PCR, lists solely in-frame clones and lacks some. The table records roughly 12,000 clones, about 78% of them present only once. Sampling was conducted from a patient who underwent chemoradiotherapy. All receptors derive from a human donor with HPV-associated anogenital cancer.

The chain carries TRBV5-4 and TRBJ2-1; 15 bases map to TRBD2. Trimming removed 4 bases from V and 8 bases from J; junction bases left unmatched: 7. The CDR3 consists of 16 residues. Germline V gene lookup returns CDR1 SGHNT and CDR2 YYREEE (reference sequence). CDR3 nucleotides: TGTGCCAGCAGCCCAGGACTAGCGGGAGGGGTGGATGAGCAGTTCTTC. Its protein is CASSPGLAGGVDEQFF. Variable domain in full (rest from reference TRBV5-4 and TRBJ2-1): ETGVTQSPTHLIKTRGQQVTLRCSSQSGHNTVSWYQQALGQGPQFIFQYYREEENGRGNFPPRFSGLQFPNYSSELNVNALELDDSALYLCASSPGLAGGVDEQFFGPGTRLTVL.

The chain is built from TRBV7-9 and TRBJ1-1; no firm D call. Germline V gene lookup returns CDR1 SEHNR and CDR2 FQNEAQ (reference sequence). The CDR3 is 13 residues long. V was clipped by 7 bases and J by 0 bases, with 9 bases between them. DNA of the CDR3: TGTGCCAGCACCCCTGACCTGAACACTGAAGCTTTCTTT. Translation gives CASTPDLNTEAFF.

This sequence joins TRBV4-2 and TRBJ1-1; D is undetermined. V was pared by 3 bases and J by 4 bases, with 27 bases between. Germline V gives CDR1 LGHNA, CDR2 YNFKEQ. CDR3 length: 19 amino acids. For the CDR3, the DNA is TGTGCCAGCAGCCAGGAAGGCGCGGCAAAATTTGCCGAGGGCACTGAAGCTTTCTTT. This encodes CASSQEGAAKFAEGTEAFF.

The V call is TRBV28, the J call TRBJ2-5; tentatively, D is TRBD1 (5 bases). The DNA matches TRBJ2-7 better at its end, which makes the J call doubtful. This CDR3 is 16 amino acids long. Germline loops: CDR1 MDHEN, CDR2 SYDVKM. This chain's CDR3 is CASSPLGQGNPYEQYF. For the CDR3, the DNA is TGTGCCAGCAGTCCCCTGGGTCAGGGTAACCCCTACGAGCAGTACTTC.

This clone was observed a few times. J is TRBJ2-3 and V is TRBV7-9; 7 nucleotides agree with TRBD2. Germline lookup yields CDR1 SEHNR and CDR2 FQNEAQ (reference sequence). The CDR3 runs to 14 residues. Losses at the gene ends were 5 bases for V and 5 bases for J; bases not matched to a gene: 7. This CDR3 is CASSPKLAGDTQYF. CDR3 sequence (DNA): TGTGCCAGCAGCCCGAAATTAGCGGGAGATACGCAGTATTTT.

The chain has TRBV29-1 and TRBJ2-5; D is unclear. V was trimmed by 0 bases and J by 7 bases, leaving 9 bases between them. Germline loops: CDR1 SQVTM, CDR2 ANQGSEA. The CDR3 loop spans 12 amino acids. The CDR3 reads CSVEDQDGTQYF. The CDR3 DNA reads TGCAGCGTTGAAGATCAGGATGGGACCCAGTACTTC.

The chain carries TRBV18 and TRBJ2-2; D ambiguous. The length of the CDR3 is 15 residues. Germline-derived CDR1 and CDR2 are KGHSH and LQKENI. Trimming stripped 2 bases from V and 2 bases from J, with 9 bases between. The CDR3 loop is CASSPNGFNTGELFF. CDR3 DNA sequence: TGTGCCAGCTCACCAAATGGCTTTAACACCGGGGAGCTGTTTTTT.

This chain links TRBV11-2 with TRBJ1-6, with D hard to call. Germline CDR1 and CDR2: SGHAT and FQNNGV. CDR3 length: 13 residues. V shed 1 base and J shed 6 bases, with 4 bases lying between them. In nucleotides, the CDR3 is TGTGCCAGCAGCTTAGGAGTTAATTCACCCCTCCACTTT. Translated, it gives CASSLGVNSPLHF.

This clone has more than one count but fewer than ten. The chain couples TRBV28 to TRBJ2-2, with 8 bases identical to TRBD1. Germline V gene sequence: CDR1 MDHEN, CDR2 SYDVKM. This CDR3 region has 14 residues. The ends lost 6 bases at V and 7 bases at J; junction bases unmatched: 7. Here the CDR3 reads CASRPDRAVGELFF. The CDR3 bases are TGTGCCAGCAGGCCGGACAGGGCGGTCGGGGAGCTGTTTTTT.

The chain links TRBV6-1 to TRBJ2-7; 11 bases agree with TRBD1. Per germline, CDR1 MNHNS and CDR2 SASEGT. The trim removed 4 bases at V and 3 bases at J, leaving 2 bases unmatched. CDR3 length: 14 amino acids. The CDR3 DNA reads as TGTGCCAGCAGTGCCGGGACAGGGGGCTACGAGCAGTACTTC. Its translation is CASSAGTGGYEQYF.